Shown below are 30 T cell receptor beta chains from a single sample sequenced in a study of blood T cell repertoires in COVID-19. Produced via immunoSEQ multiplex PCR; TCRdb's table is partial and in-frame only. The table has 220,000 or so clones, around 86% seen once. Sample: PBMCs or T cells enriched from blood (not recorded which). The receptor set was obtained from a woman in her fifties or sixties who had recovered from COVID-19.

The rearrangement links TRBV3-1 (or the pseudogene TRBV3-2) to TRBJ2-2; TRBD1 matches at 8 bases. V shed 5 bases and J 2 bases; nucleotides not matched to a gene: 4. This CDR3 contains 15 residues. The germline CDR1 and CDR2 sequences are LGHDT and YNNKEL (reference sequence). The CDR3 region is CASSGQGRNTGELFF. The CDR3 DNA sequence: TGTGCCAGCAGCGGACAGGGCAGAAACACCGGGGAGCTGTTTTTT.

The CDR3 region has the DNA TGTGCCAGCAGTCCGAACAGGGGACTCAAGGATACGCAGTATTTT. Protein product: CASSPNRGLKDTQYF. This chain connects TRBV28 to TRBJ2-3, with D possibly being TRBD1 (7 bases). The V and J ends lost 5 bases and 6 bases respectively, with 18 bases between them. Germline V gene data show CDR1 as MDHEN and CDR2 as SYDVKM. The CDR3 is 15 amino acids.

The chain has TRBV4-1 and TRBJ1-1; 7 positions agree with TRBD1. CDR3 length: 14 amino acids. V was clipped by 1 base and J by 6 bases; unmatched bases: 5. Looked up from germline, CDR1 is MGHRA and CDR2 is YSYEKL. CDR3 sequence reads: CASSQGQGGAEAFF. CDR3 nucleotides: TGCGCCAGCAGCCAAGGGCAGGGGGGCGCTGAAGCTTTCTTT.

This chain uses TRBV6-1 with TRBJ1-5; D is undetermined. Trimming shortened V by 3 bases and J by 0 bases, and 6 bases separated the two germline ends. CDR1 and CDR2 from the germline V gene are MNHNS and SASEGT. The CDR3 is made up of 14 amino acids. The CDR3 region has the DNA TGTGCCAGCAGTGAGCAGGATAGCAATCAGCCCCAGCATTTT. Amino acids: CASSEQDSNQPQHF.

This chain joins TRBV6-4 and TRBJ1-4; D not resolved. The CDR3 runs to 12 residues. V was shortened by 6 bases and J by 6 bases, with 8 bases between the two germline ends. Per the germline V gene, CDR1 is MRHNA and CDR2 is SNTAGT. CDR3 amino acids: CASSIKHEKLFF. CDR3 nucleotides: TGTGCCAGCAGCATCAAGCATGAAAAACTGTTTTTT.

This chain connects TRBV7-9 to TRBJ2-1; 9 bases are shared with TRBD1. CDR1 SEHNR and CDR2 FQNEAQ come from the germline V gene (reference sequence). Losses at the gene ends were 1 base for V and 8 bases for J; bases not matched to a gene: 9. CDR3 size: 16 residues. CDR3 sequence: CASSLDRDRVRDEQFF. Here the CDR3 DNA reads TGTGCCAGCAGCTTAGACCGGGACAGGGTGAGAGATGAGCAGTTCTTC.

CDR3 residues: CASSLRDSGYTF. The CDR3 region has the DNA TGTGCCAGCAGTTTGAGGGACTCTGGCTACACCTTC. V is TRBV6-6 and J is TRBJ1-2, with TRBD1 as a possible D gene (5 bases). V dropped 4 bases and J dropped 7 bases, with 10 bases sitting between them. Germline CDR1 is MNHNY and CDR2 is SVGAGI (reference sequence). The CDR3 is 12 residues long.

V is TRBV19 and J is TRBJ2-6; no reliable D call. Between the trimmed V and J ends, which lost 1 base and 2 bases, there was a span of 6 bases. This CDR3 is 15 amino acids long. Germline assignment: CDR1 LNHDA and CDR2 SQIVND (reference sequence). CDR3 in DNA: TGTGCCAGTAGTATAGTGGCAGCTGGGGCCAACGTCCTGACTTTC. Protein: CASSIVAAGANVLTF.

J is TRBJ2-7 and V is TRBV7-9; D perhaps matches TRBD2 (6 bases). From germline, CDR1 is SEHNR and CDR2 FQNEAQ (reference sequence). Trimming removed 4 bases at V and 7 bases at J, with 8 bases between. This CDR3 has 11 amino acids. As DNA, the CDR3 is TGTGCCAGCAGCTCCGGAGGGGAGCAGTACTTC. Its protein product is CASSSGGEQYF.

Concerning this clone itself: This same CDR3 is encoded by further DNA sequences in the sample. The V gene is TRBV18, the J gene TRBJ1-5, with no clear D. CDR1 and CDR2 from the germline V gene are KGHSH and LQKENI. The CDR3 contains 15 residues. Trimming pared 1 base from V and 0 bases from J, leaving 7 bases between. CDR3 sequence: CASSPRADSNQPQHF. DNA of the CDR3: TGTGCCAGCTCACCACGCGCGGATAGCAATCAGCCCCAGCATTTT.

The chain uses TRBV15 and TRBJ2-3; D is ambiguous. From germline, CDR1 is LNHNV and CDR2 YYDKDF (reference sequence). The CDR3 is 19 amino acids. Trimming shortened V by 1 base and J by 1 base, and 21 bases separated the two germline ends. Here the CDR3 reads CATSRGVVPSRVGTDTQYF. In nucleotides, the CDR3 is TGTGCCACCAGCAGAGGCGTAGTGCCCTCCCGAGTGGGCACAGATACGCAGTATTTT.

The chain is built from TRBV6-5 and TRBJ1-2, with TRBD1 as a possible D gene (6 bases). Germline CDR1 is MNHEY and CDR2 is SVGAGI. The CDR3 extends over 15 amino acids. With 10 bases removed from V and 2 bases from J, the gap between germline ends came to 20 bases. The CDR3 loop is CATERTRTANYGYTF. The CDR3 bases are TGTGCCACCGAAAGGACGAGGACAGCCAACTATGGCTACACCTTC.

The chain carries TRBV28 and TRBJ2-7, with TRBD2 matching over 7 bases. V gave up 6 bases and J gave up 0 bases; unmatched junction bases: 11. The CDR3 has 16 residues. Germline loops: CDR1 MDHEN, CDR2 SYDVKM. The CDR3 reads CASRLGGSMSSYEQYF. The CDR3 region has the DNA TGTGCCAGCAGGCTGGGGGGGAGTATGAGCTCCTACGAGCAGTACTTC. The entire variable domain, with the rest obtained from reference TRBV28 and TRBJ2-7, is as follows: DVKVTQSSRYLVKRTGEKVFLECVQDMDHENMFWYRQDPGLGLRLIYFSYDVKMKEKGDIPEGYSVSREKKERFSLILESASTNQTSMYLCASRLGGSMSSYEQYFGPGTRLTVT.

V is TRBV5-6 and J is TRBJ1-1, with unresolved D. V dropped 2 bases and J dropped 2 bases, with 7 bases sitting between them. Germline V gene lookup returns CDR1 SGHDT and CDR2 YYEEEE. The CDR3 is 13 amino acids. For the CDR3, the DNA is TGTGCCAGCAGCTTACACAGCAACACTGAAGCTTTCTTT. Its protein product is CASSLHSNTEAFF.

This chain connects TRBV4-1 to TRBJ2-7, with 9 bases that match TRBD1. The trim removed 1 base at V and 4 bases at J, leaving 5 bases unmatched. The CDR3 is 15 residues long. Germline V gives CDR1 MGHRA, CDR2 YSYEKL. The CDR3, as DNA: TGCGCCAGCAGCCAAGGATGGGACAGGGTGTACGAGCAGTACTTC. Protein sequence: CASSQGWDRVYEQYF.

This chain connects TRBV6-1 to TRBJ2-7; a weak D match, TRBD1 (8 bases). V was clipped by 3 bases and J by 4 bases, with 13 bases between them. Germline V gene sequence: CDR1 MNHNS, CDR2 SASEGT. CDR3 size: 14 residues. The CDR3 DNA reads as TGTGCCAGCAGTGAGTACAGGGGGGGGTACGAGCAGTACTTC. Translated: CASSEYRGGYEQYF.

The rearrangement links TRBV5-4 to TRBJ2-5, with TRBD1 matching 7 bases. Germline V gene data show CDR1 as SGHNT and CDR2 as YYREEE (reference sequence). This CDR3 is built from 16 residues. The V gene end was trimmed by 4 bases and the J gene end by 3 bases; junction bases not matched to a gene: 12. As DNA, the CDR3 is TGTGCCAGCAGCCCCGCAGGGGGACAGTTCGAAGAGACCCAGTACTTC. Translating it yields CASSPAGGQFEETQYF.

This chain connects TRBV6-5 to TRBJ2-3; 10 nucleotides line up with TRBD2. In germline, CDR1 is MNHEY, CDR2 SVGAGI. J was trimmed by 4 bases and V by 7 bases; bases with no gene match: 5. The CDR3 is made up of 14 amino acids. The CDR3 region has the DNA TGTGCCAGCAAAAGCGGGGGGGATTCAGATACGCAGTATTTT. The encoded protein is CASKSGGDSDTQYF.

The CDR3 region has the DNA TGTGCCAGCACTGGGGGGTTTTGGGATTCACCCCTCCACTTT. It encodes CASTGGFWDSPLHF. V is TRBV27 and J is TRBJ1-6; maybe TRBD1 (5 bases). Between the trimmed V and J ends, which lost 7 bases and 8 bases, there was a span of 15 bases. CDR3 length: 14 residues. Germline V gene lookup returns CDR1 MNHEY and CDR2 SMNVEV (reference sequence).

The V and J genes are TRBV19 and TRBJ2-5; TRBD2 agrees at 8 bases. The CDR3 runs to 13 residues. CDR1 is LNHDA and CDR2 is SQIVND in the germline V gene (reference sequence). J lost 5 bases, V lost 6 bases, and 5 bases had no gene match. CDR3 in DNA: TGTGCCAGTAGGGTAGCGGGACTCGAGACCCAGTACTTC. The encoded protein is CASRVAGLETQYF.

The chain combines TRBV19 with TRBJ2-7; no reliable D call. From germline, CDR1 is LNHDA and CDR2 SQIVND (reference sequence). Trimming removed 5 bases from V and 3 bases from J, with 11 bases in between. The CDR3 sequence is 13 residues long. The CDR3 is CASSFQLHYEQYF. The CDR3 DNA is TGTGCCAGTAGTTTCCAACTCCACTACGAGCAGTACTTC.

The V call is TRBV6-5, the J call TRBJ2-7; D possibly corresponds to TRBD2 (6 bases). Germline V CDR1 and CDR2: MNHEY, SVGAGI. V lost 7 bases and J 2 bases, leaving 15 bases between the germline ends. The CDR3 loop spans 14 amino acids. The CDR3 loop reads CASILDYQAYEQYF. The DNA of the CDR3 is TGTGCCAGCATCCTGGACTACCAAGCCTACGAGCAGTACTTC.

The rearrangement uses TRBV27 and TRBJ2-1; D is perhaps TRBD2 (5 bases). V lost 1 base, J lost 5 bases, and 12 bases lay in between. This CDR3 contains 15 residues. Germline CDR1 is MNHEY and CDR2 is SMNVEV (reference sequence). CDR3 loop: CASSLWWETDNEQFF. In DNA form, the CDR3 reads TGTGCCAGCAGTTTATGGTGGGAGACCGACAATGAGCAGTTCTTC.

This chain connects TRBV19 to TRBJ2-1; 7 nucleotides align to TRBD2. Losses at the gene ends were 7 bases for V and 9 bases for J; bases not matched to a gene: 15. CDR3 length equals 15 residues. The germline CDR1 and CDR2 sequences are LNHDA and SQIVND (reference sequence). The CDR3 bases are TGTGCCAGTAACCCTAGGGCTAGCGGAAAGGGTGAGCAGTTCTTC. This translates into CASNPRASGKGEQFF.

The rearrangement links TRBV10-3 to TRBJ1-1; 9 nucleotides line up with TRBD1. Germline CDR1 is ENHRY and CDR2 is SYGVKD. Trimming took 0 bases from V and 10 from J; bases not matched to a gene: 9. The CDR3 is 15 residues long. The CDR3 DNA follows: TGTGCCATCAGTGAGTCAGGGACAGGGACAAGAAGAGCTTTCTTT. This gives the protein CAISESGTGTRRAFF.

This sequence joins TRBV28 and TRBJ1-2; D is possibly TRBD1 (5 bases). This CDR3 comprises 15 residues. Trimming removed 3 bases at V and 0 bases at J, with 11 bases between. Germline assignment: CDR1 MDHEN and CDR2 SYDVKM. The chain's CDR3 is CASSFGAVTNYGYTF. The DNA of the CDR3 is TGTGCCAGCAGTTTTGGGGCAGTCACTAACTATGGCTACACCTTC.

The chain combines TRBV6-5 with TRBJ1-6, with D uncertain. CDR3 length equals 11 residues. Germline CDR1 reads MNHEY; CDR2 reads SVGAGI. Between the trimmed V and J ends, which lost 8 bases and 5 bases, there was a span of 4 bases. The CDR3 reads CASGDNSPLHF. In DNA form, the CDR3 reads TGTGCCAGCGGAGATAATTCACCCCTCCACTTT.

The V and J genes are TRBV19 and TRBJ2-2; D not resolved. The CDR3 is made up of 13 amino acids. From germline, CDR1 is LNHDA and CDR2 SQIVND (reference sequence). The V end lost 3 bases, the J end lost 5 bases, and 7 bases lay between the germline ends. CDR3 sequence (DNA): TGTGCCAGTAGTATTTCTGTTACCGGGGAGCTGTTTTTT. As protein: CASSISVTGELFF.

The chain couples TRBV7-9 to TRBJ2-5; TRBD1 might be the D (6 bases). CDR1 and CDR2 (germline): SEHNR, FQNEAQ (reference sequence). This CDR3 has 15 amino acids. Trimming cost V 4 bases and J 2 bases, with 14 bases left between them. This CDR3 reads CASSSEDRIQETQYF. CDR3 DNA sequence: TGTGCCAGCAGCTCTGAGGACAGAATTCAAGAGACCCAGTACTTC.

As DNA, the CDR3 is TGCAGCGCCGGGAAGAGCTCCTACGAGCAGTACTTC. It specifies CSAGKSSYEQYF. The V and J genes are TRBV29-1 and TRBJ2-7, with D possibly matching TRBD2 (5 bases). The CDR3 is made up of 12 amino acids. V shed 7 bases and J shed 0 bases, with 10 bases lying between them. Germline CDR1 and CDR2: SQVTM and ANQGSEA.